The clone carrying this TCR beta chain was recorded once. Assay used: immunoSEQ multiplex PCR; TCRdb lists only in-frame clones, some missing. The repertoire holds approximately 290,000 clones, approximately 90% seen once, with more than 2% in the top ten. The data stem from a study of blood T cell repertoires in COVID-19. Looking at the study overall: There were acute and convalescent COVID-19 samples, and they came from the United States, Italy and Spain.

The CDR3 loop spans 14 amino acids. V was shortened by 5 bases and J by 0 bases, with 9 bases between the two germline ends. Per the germline V gene, CDR1 is SGHNT and CDR2 is YENEEA. The chain is built from TRBV11-3 and TRBJ2-3; D call uncertain. This TCR was recovered from a man aged 18 to 29 with active or convalescent COVID-19. The sequenced sample was peripheral blood. The CDR3 DNA reads TGTGCCAGCAGCCGCGGAATTAGCACAGATACGCAGTATTTT. As protein: CASSRGISTDTQYF.